This is a list of T cell receptor beta chains from one sample in a study of cytomegalovirus exposure and HLA in healthy donors. Assay used: immunoSEQ multiplex PCR; TCRdb lists only in-frame clones, some missing. Among about 140,000 clones listed, over 80% were seen once. The sample was PBMCs. These receptors all stem from a female donor in good health and CMV-seronegative. Both conserved end residues are part of each CDR3. Each record gives: J gene, clone size, D gene, V gene, CDR3 protein, CDR3 DNA. A D gene is named only where the DNA matches it firmly. Part of the rows lack a size; the others show once, few, many or a class for expanded clones.

>TRBJ1-4|-|-|TRBV7-9
CASTPGGGGGSGEKLFF
TGTGCCAGCACCCCGGGGGGGGGAGGCGGTTCTGGTGAAAAACTGTTTTTT
>TRBJ2-7|-|-|TRBV5-1
CASSLRHGSTTYEQYF
TGCGCCAGCAGCTTGCGTCACGGGTCTACAACTTACGAGCAGTACTTC
>TRBJ1-1|-|TRBD1|TRBV28
CASSRQGMNTEAFF
TGTGCCAGCAGCCGACAGGGTATGAACACTGAAGCTTTCTTT
>TRBJ2-7|-|-|TRBV5-1
CASSPRQGNYEQYF
TGCGCCAGCAGTCCCAGGCAGGGCAACTACGAGCAGTACTTC
>TRBJ2-7|-|TRBD2|TRBV2
CASTSRTSGTEQYF
TGTGCCAGCACTTCGAGGACTAGCGGGACCGAGCAGTACTTC
>TRBJ2-5|-|-|TRBV5-1
CASSAEGRSQETQYF
TGCGCCAGCAGCGCGGAGGGTAGGTCGCAAGAGACCCAGTACTTC
>TRBJ1-2|once|-|TRBV16
CASSQRIQNYGYTF
TGTGCCAGCAGCCAACGCATACAGAACTATGGCTACACCTTC
>TRBJ2-7|once|TRBD2|TRBV4-2
CASSQETAGGYEQYF
TGTGCCAGCAGCCAAGAAACAGCGGGAGGCTACGAGCAGTACTTC
>TRBJ2-3|-|-|TRBV18
CASQRGGPFSVTDTQYF
TGTGCCAGCCAACGTGGCGGTCCATTTAGCGTCACAGATACGCAGTATTTT
>TRBJ1-4|-|-|TRBV4-1
CASSQIPGQENEKLFF
TGCGCCAGCAGCCAAATTCCGGGACAAGAAAATGAAAAACTGTTTTTT
>TRBJ1-2|-|TRBD1|TRBV19
CASRLPGQGLSGYTF
TGTGCCAGTAGACTCCCGGGACAGGGTTTATCGGGCTACACCTTC